The 27 T cell receptor beta chains below all came from one sample that was sequenced in a study of T cells in women clearing cervical HPV infection. Sequencing was performed with immunoSEQ multiplex PCR; in TCRdb, only in-frame clones are kept and a portion is missing. The listing contains 15,000 to 20,000 clones. Sequencing was carried out using blood buffy coat. Receptors originate from a woman between 18 and 70 years old with a cervical HPV16 infection that either progressed to CIN3+ or cleared (not recorded which).

Concerning this clone: The read finishes 3 residues shy of the CDR3 end, and the germline J gene is used to complete it. The chain uses TRBV20-1 and TRBJ2-5; 11 bases match TRBD2. The CDR3 spans 14 residues. The V and J ends lost 3 bases and 4 bases, in that order; junction bases with no gene match: 4. Germline CDR1 is DFQATT and CDR2 is SNEGSKA (reference sequence). The CDR3 bases that were read are TGCAGTGCTAGGTCTAGCGGGGGGAGAGAGACC. This encodes CSARSSGGRET. The full CDR3 is CSARSSGGRETQYF.

Comment on this clone: The CDR3 extends 3 residues past the end of the read, so its final part is completed from the germline J gene. The chain joins TRBV5-8 to TRBJ2-7; D remains ambiguous. CDR1 and CDR2 (germline): SGHTS, YDEGEE. This CDR3 is built from 14 residues. Trimming took off 6 bases at V and 0 bases at J, with 13 bases between the two ends. CDR3 protein: CASTRSHSSYEQYF. The covered CDR3 bases are TGTGCCAGCACAAGGTCCCACAGCTCCTACGAG.

About this clone itself: The read comes to an end 3 residues before the CDR3 does, leaving the germline J gene to fill in the end. The V and J genes are TRBV20-1 and TRBJ2-5; D is perhaps TRBD1 (5 bases). Deletions cut 3 bases from V and 5 bases from J, with 13 bases between. This CDR3 comprises 13 residues. Per the germline V gene, CDR1 is DFQATT and CDR2 is SNEGSKA (reference sequence). The CDR3 sequence: CSASGLAGETQYF. The sequenced part of the CDR3 DNA is TGCAGTGCTAGTGGCCTGGCAGGGGAGACC.

On this clone itself: The read terminates 3 residues before the CDR3 end, so the remaining end is supplied by the germline J gene. The chain couples TRBV28 to TRBJ2-1, with TRBD2 matching over 9 bases. The CDR3 runs to 16 residues. Trimming took 5 bases from V and 7 from J; bases not matched to a gene: 12. Looked up from germline, CDR1 is MDHEN and CDR2 is SYDVKM. Partial CDR3 DNA: TGTGCCAGCAGTAAAGACTTAGCGGGGGCCGGGAATGAG. Translated, it gives CASSKDLAGAGNE. The full CDR3 is CASSKDLAGAGNEQFF.

CDR3 in amino acids: CASSQDSYTDTQYF. Incomplete CDR3 DNA: TGTGCCAGCAGCCAGGACTCCTACACAGATACG. The chain joins TRBV3-1 (or the pseudogene TRBV3-2) to TRBJ2-3, with D perhaps TRBD2 (5 bases). The missing CDR3 end, 3 residues past where the read stops, is filled in from the germline J gene. The CDR3 loop spans 14 amino acids. V shed 3 bases and J shed 2 bases, with 9 bases lying between them. CDR1 is LGHDT, CDR2 YNNKEL, per germline (reference sequence).

As to this clone: The read ends 3 residues before the CDR3 terminus; that terminus is restored from the germline J gene. Within the sample, other DNA sequences also encode this same CDR3. The chain joins TRBV7-2 to TRBJ1-3, with D unclear. Trimming took 7 bases from V and 0 from J, leaving 13 bases between them. The CDR3 runs 15 residues. CDR1 SGHTA and CDR2 FQGNSA come from the germline V gene. CDR3 region: CASTAGGHSGNTIYF. The CDR3 bases that were read are TGTGCCAGCACCGCCGGAGGGCACTCTGGAAACACC.

For this clone: The sequenced fragment ends 3 residues before the CDR3 boundary, so the rest is inferred from the germline J gene. V and J are TRBV6-2 or TRBV6-3 and TRBJ1-5; D may be TRBD1 (5 bases). V lost 6 bases and J lost 2, with 8 bases in between. The CDR3 has 13 residues. CDR1 and CDR2 (germline): MNHEY, SVGEGT. The CDR3 DNA, read in part, is TGTGCCAGCAGGCTGACAGGCAATCAGCCC. This translates into CASRLTGNQP. The full CDR3 protein is CASRLTGNQPQHF.

The covered CDR3 bases are TGTGCCAGCAGCAAAGTAGCGGGGGGGCTGAACGAC. It encodes CASSKVAGGLND. The entire CDR3 reads CASSKVAGGLNDYTF. The rearrangement links TRBV7-9 to TRBJ1-2, with a tentative D call TRBD1 (6 bases). The read comes to an end 3 residues before the CDR3 does, leaving the germline J gene to fill in the end. Germline CDR1 SEHNR, CDR2 FQNEAQ (reference sequence). The CDR3 runs 15 residues.

In regard to this clone: Coverage ceases 3 residues before the CDR3 finishes, and the germline J gene fills in the end. The V and J genes are TRBV19 and TRBJ1-4; 9 bases fit TRBD1. This CDR3 has 18 residues. CDR1 and CDR2 from the germline V gene are LNHDA and SQIVND (reference sequence). CDR3 protein: CASTPRGGTGGDNSPLFF. The part of the CDR3 DNA that was read is TGTGCCAGTACTCCCCGTGGGGGTACAGGGGGCGATAATTCACCA.

Worth noting for this clone: The read ends 3 residues early relative to the CDR3; the germline J gene fills the gap. The chain employs TRBV7-2 and TRBJ2-7, with 7 bases aligning to TRBD2. The J segment lost 0 bases and the V segment lost 4 bases, leaving 3 bases of the junction unmatched. The CDR3 loop spans 14 amino acids. Germline loops: CDR1 SGHTA, CDR2 FQGNSA. The covered CDR3 bases are TGTGCCAGCAGCTCCCAGCGGGACTCCTACGAG. Translated: CASSSQRDSYE. The CDR3 as a whole reads CASSSQRDSYEQYF.

Turning to this clone: The observed sequence ends 3 residues before the CDR3 terminus, with the missing tail filled in from the germline J gene. V gene TRBV5-1 combines with J gene TRBJ2-5, with D maybe TRBD2 (5 bases). Per germline, CDR1 SGHRS and CDR2 YFSETQ. Trimming removed 3 bases at V and 5 bases at J, with 14 bases between. This CDR3 is 14 amino acids long. The CDR3 bases that were read are TGCGCCAGCAGCTCCGGACTGTCGTCGGAGACC. Translated: CASSSGLSSET. The whole CDR3 region reads CASSSGLSSETQYF.

A note on this clone: Relative to the germline gene, one junction end is altered; a read error may explain this. The read is 3 residues too short to cover the CDR3 end, so that end is filled in from the germline J gene. J is TRBJ1-2 and V is TRBV18; no firm D call. The CDR3 has 13 amino acids. Germline values: CDR1 KGHSH, CDR2 LQKENI. CDR3 DNA (partial): TGTGCCAGCTCTCCACAGACTGAGAATGAC. Amino acid sequence: CASSPQTEND. The whole CDR3 region reads CASSPQTENDYTF.

As for this clone: The read finishes 3 residues shy of the CDR3 end, and the germline J gene is used to complete it. The V call is TRBV6-1, the J call TRBJ1-4; no clear D gene. The germline V and J ends were trimmed by 0 bases and 7 bases, with 6 bases remaining between them. CDR1 MNHNS and CDR2 SASEGT come from the germline V gene. The CDR3 totals 13 residues. The sequenced part of the CDR3 DNA is TGTGCCAGCAGTGAAGCACCAGGTGAAAAA. Translating gives CASSEAPGEK. The entire CDR3 sequence reads CASSEAPGEKLFF.

For this clone: Sequencing ends 3 residues short of the CDR3 end; the germline J gene provides the rest. This chain joins TRBV29-1 and TRBJ2-5; TRBD2 matches 7 bases. After removal of 8 bases from V and 5 bases from J, the junction contained 5 bases not matched to a gene. This CDR3 contains 11 residues. Germline V gene data show CDR1 as SQVTM and CDR2 as ANQGSEA. This CDR3 is CSTSGEETQYF. Partial CDR3 DNA: TGCAGCACCAGCGGGGAGGAGACC. Filled out from reference TRBV29-1 and TRBJ2-5, the complete variable domain reads SAVISQKPSRDICQRGTSLTIQCQVDSQVTMMFWYRQQPGQSLTLIATANQGSEATYESGFVIDKFPISRPNLTFSTLTVSNMSPEDSSIYLCSTSGEETQYFGPGTRLLVL.

Points on this clone: The read is 3 residues too short to cover the CDR3 end, so that end is filled in from the germline J gene. The V and J genes are TRBV5-1 and TRBJ1-3; the D gene is possibly TRBD1 (5 bases). Germline CDR1 is SGHRS and CDR2 is YFSETQ. This CDR3 comprises 15 residues. The germline V and J ends were trimmed by 3 bases and 2 bases, with 12 bases remaining between them. The CDR3 bases that were read are TGCGCCAGCAGCTCCCGGGGGGTGGCTGGAAACACC. The encoded protein is CASSSRGVAGNT. The whole CDR3 is CASSSRGVAGNTIYF.

CDR3 region: CSVGSGGLAEAFF. The CDR3 bases that were read are TGCAGCGTTGGTTCGGGGGGTTTGGCTGAA. V usage is TRBV29-1 and J usage is TRBJ1-1; D might be TRBD1 (5 bases). The read ends 3 residues early relative to the CDR3; the germline J gene fills the gap. The CDR3 is made up of 13 amino acids. CDR1 SQVTM and CDR2 ANQGSEA come from the germline V gene. The V end lost 4 bases, the J end lost 6 bases, and 15 bases lay between the germline ends.

Points on this clone: Read sequence stops 3 residues before the CDR3 end, and the germline J gene provides the missing end. This chain links TRBV19 with TRBJ1-3, with a weak D call TRBD1 (5 bases). CDR1 and CDR2 from the germline V gene are LNHDA and SQIVND (reference sequence). The CDR3 covers 13 residues. The V end was cut by 5 bases, the J end by 4 bases, with 9 bases between. CDR3 in amino acids: CASSGALGNTIYF. Incomplete CDR3 DNA: TGTGCCAGTAGTGGGGCCCTCGGAAACACC.

Turning to this clone: The read terminates 3 residues before the CDR3 end, so the remaining end is supplied by the germline J gene. The chain carries TRBV4-2 and TRBJ2-1, with D maybe TRBD2 (6 bases). Germline V lookup: CDR1 LGHNA, CDR2 YNFKEQ. Trimming removed 4 bases from V and 4 bases from J, with 20 bases in between. This CDR3 is 17 amino acids long. CDR3 DNA (partial): TGTGCCAGCAGCCCCGGGGTCCTCGCGGGGATTTACAATGAG. This translates into CASSPGVLAGIYNE. The CDR3, in full, reads CASSPGVLAGIYNEQFF.

This clone counts as medium-sized (0.01 to 0.1%) by frequency. The read terminates 3 residues ahead of where the CDR3 ends, so the germline J gene completes it. J is TRBJ2-1 and V is TRBV19; perhaps TRBD1 as D (5 bases). The CDR3 has 13 amino acids. In germline, CDR1 is LNHDA, CDR2 SQIVND (reference sequence). V was pared by 7 bases and J by 8 bases, with 15 bases between. The CDR3 bases that were read are TGTGCCAGTAAGCAGAAGGGGTGGTATGAG. This translates into CASKQKGWYE. The CDR3 reads in full as CASKQKGWYEQFF.

Comments on this clone: The read ends 3 residues shy of where the CDR3 ends; the end is completed using the germline J gene. The chain recombines TRBV30 with TRBJ1-1; D possibly corresponds to TRBD1 (5 bases). Germline CDR1 reads GTSNPN; CDR2 reads SVGIG (reference sequence). CDR3 length: 14 residues. V was clipped by 0 bases and J by 5 bases, with 13 bases between them. CDR3 loop: CAWSVPGIETEAFF. CDR3 bases read: TGTGCCTGGAGTGTCCCAGGGATTGAGACTGAA. Complete variable domain (other parts from reference TRBV30 and TRBJ1-1): SQTIHQWPATLVQPVGSPLSLECTVEGTSNPNLYWYRQAAGRGLQLLFYSVGIGQISSEVPQNLSASRPQDRQFILSSKKLLLSDSGFYLCAWSVPGIETEAFFGQGTRLTVV.

Regarding this clone: The observed sequence ends 3 residues before the CDR3 terminus, with the missing tail filled in from the germline J gene. The gene calls are TRBV7-2 and TRBJ2-7; 10 bases are shared with TRBD2. The germline CDR1 and CDR2 sequences are SGHTA and FQGNSA. The CDR3 totals 12 residues. Losses at the gene ends were 5 bases for V and 6 bases for J; bases not matched to a gene: 1. CDR3 bases read: TGTGCCAGCAGCCCTAGCGGGGGCGAG. Translating gives CASSPSGGE. The entire CDR3 protein reads CASSPSGGEQYF.

Note on this clone: The read terminates 3 residues before the CDR3 end, so the remaining end is supplied by the germline J gene. V is TRBV5-1 and J is TRBJ2-3; 9 positions match TRBD1. V gave up 1 base and J gave up 3 bases; unmatched junction bases: 6. There are 16 residues in the CDR3. The germline CDR1 and CDR2 sequences are SGHRS and YFSETQ. CDR3 protein: CASSLFRDRVTDTQYF. The part of the CDR3 DNA that was read is TGCGCCAGCAGCTTGTTCCGGGACAGGGTGACAGATACG.

Points on this clone: The CDR3 end is not reached by the read, which stops 3 residues before it; the germline J gene fills it in. This chain links TRBV15 with TRBJ2-2; D might be TRBD1 (5 bases). Looked up from germline, CDR1 is LNHNV and CDR2 is YYDKDF (reference sequence). The CDR3 totals 14 residues. Trimming took off 2 bases at V and 6 bases at J, with 10 bases between the two ends. CDR3: CATSRSQGSGELFF. The sequenced part of the CDR3 DNA is TGTGCCACCAGCAGATCCCAGGGTTCCGGGGAG.

With respect to this clone: From the germline J gene comes the end of the CDR3, since the read stops 3 residues before it. This chain links TRBV20-1 with TRBJ2-7, with TRBD1 matching over 11 bases. Germline V gene lookup returns CDR1 DFQATT and CDR2 SNEGSKA (reference sequence). CDR3 length: 15 residues. V gave up 6 bases and J gave up 0 bases; unmatched junction bases: 7. CDR3 bases read: TGCAGTGCCCTTGCCGGGACAGGGGGCTCCTACGAG. Protein: CSALAGTGGSYE. The whole CDR3 sequence reads CSALAGTGGSYEQYF.

As for this clone: The read comes to an end 3 residues before the CDR3 does, leaving the germline J gene to fill in the end. This sequence joins TRBV20-1 and TRBJ2-5, with D tentatively TRBD2 (6 bases). The germline V and J ends were trimmed by 1 base and 5 bases, with 14 bases remaining between them. Germline V gene lookup returns CDR1 DFQATT and CDR2 SNEGSKA (reference sequence). CDR3 length equals 14 residues. Incomplete CDR3 DNA: TGCAGTGCTAGAGGGTGCTCCCGGGGGGAGACC. It codes for CSARGCSRGET. In full, the CDR3 is CSARGCSRGETQYF.

About this clone: A read error may account for a junction end that differs from germline. The read ends 3 residues before the CDR3 terminus; that terminus is restored from the germline J gene. Distinct nucleotide sequences in the sample also encode this CDR3. J is TRBJ1-3 and V is TRBV7-2; D is possibly TRBD1 (6 bases). This CDR3 comprises 15 residues. CDR1 is SGHTA and CDR2 is FQGNSA in the germline V gene. CDR3: CASRPGQASGNTIYF. The covered CDR3 bases are TGTGCCAGCAGACCGGGACAAGCCTCTGGAAACACT.

Note on this clone: Coverage ceases 3 residues before the CDR3 finishes, and the germline J gene fills in the end. The V and J genes are TRBV5-1 and TRBJ1-1; 7 bases align to TRBD1. CDR3 length: 18 residues. Germline CDR1 reads SGHRS; CDR2 reads YFSETQ. The J segment lost 4 bases and the V segment lost 0 bases, leaving 15 bases of the junction unmatched. The DNA read from the CDR3 is TGCGCCAGCAGCTTGGGGGCACGCTTCGGTAGGGGGCTCACTGAA. It encodes CASSLGARFGRGLTE. The CDR3 in its entirety is CASSLGARFGRGLTEAFF. Combining the CDR3 with reference TRBV5-1 and TRBJ1-1 gives the whole variable domain KAGVTQTPRYLIKTRGQQVTLSCSPISGHRSVSWYQQTPGQGLQFLFEYFSETQRNKGNFPGRFSGRQFSNSRSEMNVSTLELGDSALYLCASSLGARFGRGLTEAFFGQGTRLTVV.